In its sample, the clone carrying this T cell receptor beta chain was seen a few times. Its antigen is as yet unknown. One entry per CDR3 protein results from TCRdb running MiXCR on the 5' RACE reads. Among a few hundred thousand distinct CDR3 sequences listed, around 8.3% were seen once. Healthy Caucasian donors formed the entire cohort. This sample was taken from a study of identical twins. The study's findings and limits: Sequences that were out-of-frame, alpha and twin-shared displayed an excess of low generation probability. Invariant MAIT and iNKT cells are populations that could partly confound zero-insertion analyses.

V lost 6 bases and J lost 2, with 16 bases in between. CDR1 SGHAT and CDR2 FQNNGV come from the germline V gene. This CDR3 region has 15 residues. These data also formed part of another study, on yellow fever vaccine responses in identical twins. Turning to that study: Reports say the vaccine T cell response in twins looked partly convergent and partly personalized.

The chain has TRBV11-2 and TRBJ2-5, with D maybe TRBD2 (6 bases). This clonotype originated in a woman under 30 in good health. The specimen sequenced was CD8+ T cells sorted from blood. The CDR3: CASRDVGAGQETQYF. The CDR3 DNA follows: TGTGCCAGCAGGGATGTCGGTGCGGGACAAGAGACCCAGTACTTC.